These 17 T cell receptor beta chains share one sample of origin, sequenced in a study of metastatic and nonmetastatic thyroid tumors. The entire patient cohort was treatment-naive prior to thyroid surgery. TCRdb re-analyzed the PCR reads using MiXCR. The data show over 70,000 clones, roughly 18% seen once. Material: blood. These receptor sequences come from a female donor with papillary thyroid cancer or a benign thyroid nodule (not recorded which). Some clones in this sample may be carry-over from other donors' samples.

This clone was seen at least ten times. This rearrangement joins TRBV6-1 to TRBJ1-2, with a possible D match to TRBD1 (5 bases). The CDR3 has 13 residues. Germline CDR1 MNHNS, CDR2 SASEGT. V was clipped by 4 bases and J by 2 bases, with 8 bases between them. DNA of the CDR3: TGTGCCAGCAGTGCGGGACTGAACTATGGCTACACCTTC. Translated: CASSAGLNYGYTF.

This clone was counted at least ten times. The gene calls are TRBV6-1 and TRBJ1-1; the D gene is possibly TRBD1 (5 bases). In germline, CDR1 is MNHNS, CDR2 SASEGT. V was pared by 5 bases and J by 1 base, with 20 bases between. This CDR3 region has 17 residues. CDR3 nucleotides: TGTGCCAGCAGTCCTGGGGCAGGGTACGGTTGGAACACTGAAGCTTTCTTT. This codes for CASSPGAGYGWNTEAFF.

This clone was recorded at least ten times. V is TRBV28 and J is TRBJ1-5; maybe TRBD1 (6 bases). Per the germline V gene, CDR1 is MDHEN and CDR2 is SYDVKM. V was pared by 6 bases and J by 3 bases, with 12 bases between. The CDR3 totals 14 residues. The CDR3 region has the DNA TGTGCCAGCAGGCCCGACAGGTACAATCAGCCCCAGCATTTT. Translated: CASRPDRYNQPQHF. Full variable domain (rest looked up from reference TRBV28 and TRBJ1-5): DVKVTQSSRYLVKRTGEKVFLECVQDMDHENMFWYRQDPGLGLRLIYFSYDVKMKEKGDIPEGYSVSREKKERFSLILESASTNQTSMYLCASRPDRYNQPQHFGDGTRLSIL.

This clone has a count of ten or more. The chain recombines TRBV6-5 with TRBJ2-1, with 14 nucleotides matching TRBD2. The germline CDR1 and CDR2 sequences are MNHEY and SVGAGI. Unmatched junction bases numbered 4, after V lost 2 bases and J lost 7 bases. The CDR3 is 16 amino acids. CDR3 sequence: CASSYPGLAGENEQFF. In DNA form, the CDR3 reads TGTGCCAGCAGTTACCCGGGACTAGCGGGAGAGAATGAGCAGTTCTTC.

There are many counts of this clone. V gene TRBV6-1 combines with J gene TRBJ2-7; a possible D gene is TRBD2 (6 bases). V was cut by 8 bases and J by 7 bases, with 21 bases left in between. Germline V gene lookup returns CDR1 MNHNS and CDR2 SASEGT. The CDR3 is made up of 14 amino acids. CDR3 residues: CASGGDRPWEEQYF. DNA of the CDR3: TGTGCCAGCGGAGGGGACCGGCCTTGGGAAGAGCAGTACTTC.

The CDR3 nucleotides are TGTGCCACCAGCAGAGCGGGGCTCACAGATACGCAGTATTTT. Its protein is CATSRAGLTDTQYF. The chain employs TRBV15 and TRBJ2-3, with D perhaps being TRBD1 or TRBD2 (5 bases each). Per germline, CDR1 LNHNV and CDR2 YYDKDF (reference sequence). The CDR3 sequence is 14 residues long. The ends were cut back, 1 base at V and 2 bases at J, with 7 bases in the middle.

This clone appeared many times. This chain joins TRBV7-2 and TRBJ1-4; D gene unclear. Germline values: CDR1 SGHTA, CDR2 FQGNSA. Between the trimmed V and J ends, which lost 2 bases and 3 bases, there was a span of 10 bases. CDR3 size: 15 residues. The CDR3 here is CASSLSGGANEKLFF. CDR3 nucleotide sequence: TGTGCCAGCAGCTTATCCGGCGGAGCTAATGAAAAACTGTTTTTT.

This clone was seen repeatedly, ten times or more. Compared with germline, one end of the junction differs, possibly owing to a read error. The chain recombines TRBV6-2 or TRBV6-3 with TRBJ1-2; 8 nucleotides line up with TRBD1. Germline CDR1 MNHEY, CDR2 SVGEGT. CDR3 length: 14 amino acids. The DNA of the CDR3 is TGTGCCAGCAGTAACTCCCCGAGGACAGGGGGCTACACCTTC. This translates into CASSNSPRTGGYTF.

At least ten counts were recorded for this clone. J is TRBJ1-4 and V is TRBV28, with D hard to call. Germline-derived CDR1 and CDR2 are MDHEN and SYDVKM. V was trimmed by 1 base and J by 4 bases, leaving 7 bases between them. This CDR3 comprises 14 residues. CDR3 amino acids: CASSLLNDNEKLFF. Here the CDR3 DNA reads TGTGCCAGCAGTTTATTGAATGATAATGAAAAACTGTTTTTT.

This clone was detected many times. V is TRBV11-3 and J is TRBJ2-3; D perhaps matches TRBD2 (7 bases). V shed 3 bases and J shed 3 bases, with 22 bases lying between them. CDR3 length: 18 amino acids. Germline CDR1 and CDR2: SGHNT and YENEEA. The DNA for the CDR3 is TGTGCCAGCAGCTTTCCCACGGACGGGGGGCCGGTGACAGATACGCAGTATTTT. It codes for CASSFPTDGGPVTDTQYF.

Ten or more counts support this clone. This rearrangement joins TRBV7-9 to TRBJ2-1; weak D call: TRBD2 (6 bases). Trimming took off 1 base at V and 3 bases at J, with 16 bases between the two ends. The length of the CDR3 is 17 residues. The V gene's germline CDR1 is SEHNR and CDR2 FQNEAQ (reference sequence). CDR3 DNA sequence: TGTGCCAGCAGCTTAGGTCTTTTGGGGGGAGGCTACAATGAGCAGTTCTTC. This sequence encodes CASSLGLLGGGYNEQFF.

This clone was seen a single time. The chain carries TRBV14 and TRBJ2-7; D is unclear. Germline lookup yields CDR1 SGHDN and CDR2 FVKESK. CDR3 size: 14 residues. V dropped 5 bases and J dropped 6 bases, with 17 bases sitting between them. The CDR3 region has the DNA TGTGCCAGCAGCTTCTCCGGGTGGATGAGCGAGCAGTACTTC. This sequence encodes CASSFSGWMSEQYF.

This clone was observed many times. V and J are TRBV7-6 and TRBJ2-7; D is perhaps TRBD1 (6 bases). Germline V CDR1 and CDR2: SGHVS, FNYEAQ. This CDR3 spans 14 amino acids. Trimming took off 3 bases at V and 2 bases at J, with 11 bases between the two ends. The DNA of the CDR3 is TGTGCCAGCAGCTTGGGACATCTACCCTACGAGCAGTACTTC. Translation gives CASSLGHLPYEQYF.

This clone has at least ten counts. The rearrangement links TRBV7-6 to TRBJ2-7; D might be TRBD1 (5 bases). Germline-derived CDR1 and CDR2 are SGHVS and FNYEAQ. The CDR3 runs to 12 residues. V lost 1 base, J lost 6 bases, and 7 bases lay in between. CDR3 in amino acids: CASSLEGSEQYF. In nucleotides, the CDR3 is TGTGCCAGCAGCTTAGAGGGGTCCGAGCAGTACTTC.

There are many counts of this clone. V and J are TRBV20-1 and TRBJ1-4, with D tentatively TRBD1 (6 bases). V was pared by 6 bases and J by 3 bases, with 14 bases between. The CDR3 spans 14 residues. The V gene's germline CDR1 is DFQATT and CDR2 SNEGSKA (reference sequence). The CDR3 coding sequence is TGCAGTGCGTGCGCAGGGGCCTCTAATGAAAAACTGTTTTTT. Protein sequence: CSACAGASNEKLFF.

This clone turned up a few times. The chain has TRBV28 and TRBJ2-1; 12 bases map to TRBD1. This CDR3 has 18 amino acids. The germline gives CDR1 MDHEN, CDR2 SYDVKM. J was trimmed by 9 bases and V by 4 bases; bases with no gene match: 16. The CDR3 region has the DNA TGTGCCAGCAGTTACCCGTTCCCGGAGGGACAGGGGGCAGGTGAGCAGTTCTTC. It encodes CASSYPFPEGQGAGEQFF.

There are many counts of this clone. The V and J genes are TRBV5-1 and TRBJ2-7; D possibly uses TRBD1 or TRBD2 (6 bases each). The germline gives CDR1 SGHRS, CDR2 YFSETQ. The CDR3 runs 15 residues. V was cut by 0 bases and J by 7 bases, with 17 bases left in between. CDR3 nucleotides: TGCGCCAGCAGCTTGGGGCAGGGGACTTCAGGGGAGCAGTACTTC. As protein: CASSLGQGTSGEQYF. The full variable domain, rest sourced from reference TRBV5-1 and TRBJ2-7, is KAGVTQTPRYLIKTRGQQVTLSCSPISGHRSVSWYQQTPGQGLQFLFEYFSETQRNKGNFPGRFSGRQFSNSRSEMNVSTLELGDSALYLCASSLGQGTSGEQYFGPGTRLTVT.